The rows below give T cell receptor beta chains drawn from one sample of a study of blood T cell repertoires in COVID-19. Method: immunoSEQ multiplex PCR; TCRdb's copy keeps in-frame clones and lacks some. The data show some 190,000 clones, with 70% to 80% seen just once and 13% to 15% held by the top ten. Sequenced input: PBMCs or T cells enriched from blood (not recorded which). The source of these receptors is a man aged 60 to 75 who had been exposed to COVID-19. The CDR3 runs from the conserved cysteine through the conserved F or W. Each record gives: CDR3 length, clone size, V gene, D gene, J gene, CDR3 protein, CDR3 DNA. The D gene is left open where the match is weak. Not every row has a clone size; where given, it reads once, few, many or a size class.

15	.	TRBV7-9	TRBD1	TRBJ1-6	CASSPNTGADSPLHF	TGTGCCAGCAGCCCTAATACAGGGGCGGATTCACCCCTCCACTTT
13	few	TRBV18	.	TRBJ2-7	CASSPSRGVEQYF	TGTGCCAGCTCACCATCCAGGGGGGTCGAGCAGTACTTC
15	.	TRBV4-1	.	TRBJ2-1	CASSQEEGSYNEQFF	TGCGCCAGCAGCCAAGAAGAGGGTTCTTACAATGAGCAGTTCTTC
14	.	TRBV27	.	TRBJ1-5	CASSSSGSNQPQHF	TGTGCCAGCAGTTCGTCAGGTAGCAATCAGCCCCAGCATTTT
15	few	TRBV19	.	TRBJ2-1	CASEPGGLAYNEQFF	TGTGCCAGTGAGCCGGGCGGGCTGGCCTACAATGAGCAGTTCTTC
15	few	TRBV3-1/TRBV3-2	.	TRBJ1-3	CASSQQVTSGNTIYF	TGTGCCAGCAGCCAGCAGGTAACCTCTGGAAACACCATATATTTT
14	.	TRBV7-3	.	TRBJ1-2	CASSPNPRAYGYTF	TGTGCCAGCAGTCCGAACCCCAGGGCCTATGGCTACACCTTC
13	.	TRBV15	.	TRBJ2-7	CATSRDLAGEQYF	TGTGCCACCAGCAGAGATTTGGCGGGCGAGCAGTACTTC
15	once	TRBV6-6	.	TRBJ2-7	CASRETARHLGEQYF	TGTGCCAGCAGGGAGACAGCTAGGCATTTGGGGGAGCAGTACTTC
15	.	TRBV18	.	TRBJ1-4	CASSGPDRTNEKLFF	TGTGCCAGCTCAGGGCCGGACAGAACTAATGAAAAACTGTTTTTT
14	once	TRBV7-6	.	TRBJ1-1	CASSPRVRNTEAFF	TGTGCCAGCAGCCCCCGGGTTCGGAACACTGAAGCTTTCTTT
16	.	TRBV5-1	TRBD2	TRBJ2-2	CASSLGLAGHTGELFF	TGCGCCAGCAGCCTTGGACTAGCGGGGCACACCGGGGAGCTGTTTTTT
15	.	TRBV4-3	.	TRBJ1-2	CASSQDYEGASGYTF	TGCGCCAGCAGCCAAGATTATGAAGGGGCGAGTGGCTACACCTTC
13	few	TRBV12-3/TRBV12-4	.	TRBJ2-1	CASSLNAGNEQFF	TGTGCCAGCAGTTTAAATGCAGGTAATGAGCAGTTCTTC
12	.	TRBV7-9	.	TRBJ2-2	CASSLNTGELFF	TGTGCCAGCAGCCTTAACACCGGGGAGCTGTTTTTT
17	many	TRBV27	TRBD2	TRBJ2-3	CASSLATSDPRTDTQYF	TGTGCCAGCAGTTTAGCGACTAGCGACCCGAGGACAGATACGCAGTATTTT
14	.	TRBV7-2	.	TRBJ2-7	CASSLELVVSEQYF	TGTGCCAGCAGCTTAGAACTAGTAGTCAGCGAGCAGTACTTC
16	.	TRBV5-1	TRBD2	TRBJ2-3	CASSRKTSGTGDTQYF	TGCGCCAGCAGTCGTAAGACTAGCGGGACGGGAGATACGCAGTATTTT
14	.	TRBV7-2	.	TRBJ1-2	CASRYRQRSYGYTF	TGTGCCAGCAGGTACCGACAGCGATCCTATGGCTACACCTTC
16	.	TRBV5-1	TRBD2	TRBJ2-3	CASSPGLAAYTDTQYF	TGCGCCAGCAGTCCAGGACTAGCGGCCTACACAGATACGCAGTATTTT
15	.	TRBV5-1	TRBD1	TRBJ1-2	CASSSPGQGAEGYTF	TGCGCCAGCAGCTCACCGGGGCAGGGGGCGGAGGGCTACACCTTC
14	.	TRBV10-3	.	TRBJ1-6	CATKGDLNNSPLHF	TGTGCCACCAAAGGGGACTTGAATAATTCACCCCTCCACTTT
14	once	TRBV9	TRBD2	TRBJ2-1	CASSERDHLGEQFF	TGTGCCAGCAGCGAGCGGGATCACTTAGGGGAGCAGTTCTTC
13	once	TRBV19	.	TRBJ1-2	CASSMGGSYGYTF	TGTGCCAGTAGTATGGGAGGGAGCTATGGCTACACCTTC
14	.	TRBV28	.	TRBJ1-2	CASSGGGFISGYTF	TGTGCCAGCAGTGGAGGAGGGTTCATTTCTGGCTACACCTTC
15	.	TRBV2	TRBD1	TRBJ2-3	CASTGDRGYTDTQYF	TGTGCCAGCACCGGGGACAGGGGGTATACAGATACGCAGTATTTT
16	.	TRBV5-1	.	TRBJ1-5	CASSFGALEGNQPQHF	TGCGCCAGCAGCTTTGGGGCCCTTGAGGGCAATCAGCCCCAGCATTTT